A single sample gave rise to the 32 T cell receptor beta chains below, sequenced in a study of blood T cell repertoires in COVID-19. TCRdb keeps only in-frame clones here, not all; method: immunoSEQ multiplex PCR. Of roughly 180,000 clones listed, 75% to 85% are singletons. Sample: peripheral blood. The receptor set was obtained from a woman aged 55-70 years with COVID-19, enrolled during active disease.

V and J are TRBV2 and TRBJ2-7; tentative D call: TRBD1 (6 bases). Trimming removed 8 bases from V and 7 bases from J, with 15 bases in between. Germline assignment: CDR1 SNHLY and CDR2 FYNNEI. The CDR3 length is 12 residues. This chain's CDR3 is CASRTGFPEQYF. In DNA, the CDR3 is TGTGCCAGCCGCACAGGGTTCCCAGAGCAGTACTTC.

V is TRBV15 and J is TRBJ2-5; 12 positions agree with TRBD2. This CDR3 is 17 amino acids long. Trimming at V came to 5 bases and at J to 1 base, leaving 8 bases not matched to a gene. CDR1 is LNHNV, CDR2 YYDKDF, per germline (reference sequence). The CDR3 loop reads CATSYWTSGTSQETQYF. The CDR3 DNA is TGTGCCACCAGCTATTGGACTAGCGGGACCAGCCAAGAGACCCAGTACTTC. The full variable domain, in which reference TRBV15 and TRBJ2-5 provide the parts outside the CDR3, is DAMVIQNPRYQVTQFGKPVTLSCSQTLNHNVMYWYQQKSSQAPKLLFHYYDKDFNNEADTPDNFQSRRPNTSFCFLDIRSPGLGDTAMYLCATSYWTSGTSQETQYFGPGTRLLVL.

In this sample, this clone turned up once. V is TRBV6-1 and J is TRBJ2-7, with a tentative D call TRBD1 (5 bases). This CDR3 has 14 residues. In germline, CDR1 is MNHNS, CDR2 SASEGT. V lost 2 bases to trimming and J lost 0 bases, with 8 bases between them. The CDR3 DNA follows: TGTGCCAGCAGTGAACAGGGATACTCCTACGAGCAGTACGTC. Its protein is CASSEQGYSYEQYV.

This clone was seen a single time. The chain couples TRBV6-2 or TRBV6-3 to TRBJ2-3; no reliable D call. There are 15 residues in the CDR3. Germline assignment: CDR1 MNHEY and CDR2 SVGEGT. V shed 4 bases and J shed 0 bases, with 11 bases lying between them. The CDR3 loop is CASSLIDHSTDTQYF. The CDR3 nucleotides are TGTGCCAGCAGTTTGATAGATCATAGCACAGATACGCAGTATTTT.

The chain joins TRBV2 to TRBJ2-5; TRBD1 agrees at 7 bases. The germline gives CDR1 SNHLY, CDR2 FYNNEI. CDR3 length: 12 residues. The V segment lost 5 bases and the J segment 4 bases; nucleotides outside the gene matches: 1. The CDR3 loop reads CASSWDRETQYF. In DNA form, the CDR3 reads TGTGCCAGCAGTTGGGACAGAGAGACCCAGTACTTC.

This clone was observed once. This chain uses TRBV5-1 with TRBJ2-2; tentatively, D is TRBD1 (6 bases). The V and J ends lost 0 bases and 0 bases respectively, with 9 bases between them. CDR3 length: 16 amino acids. Germline CDR1 SGHRS, CDR2 YFSETQ. CDR3 sequence (DNA): TGCGCCAGCAGCTTGGTCACAGGGTCGAACACCGGGGAGCTGTTTTTT. It codes for CASSLVTGSNTGELFF.

The chain uses TRBV28 and TRBJ1-4; the match to TRBD1 covers 12 bases. Germline trimming cut 5 bases from V and 8 bases from J; bases unmatched to any gene: 3. The CDR3 covers 14 residues. The germline gives CDR1 MDHEN, CDR2 SYDVKM. The DNA of the CDR3 is TGTGCCAGCAGTACCGGGACAGGGGGCGAAAAACTGTTTTTT. It is translated as CASSTGTGGEKLFF.

The chain recombines TRBV19 with TRBJ1-3; D perhaps matches TRBD1 (5 bases). There are 16 residues in the CDR3. The germline V and J ends were trimmed by 4 bases and 7 bases, with 20 bases remaining between them. Germline values: CDR1 LNHDA, CDR2 SQIVND (reference sequence). CDR3 region: CASSTSRGQIWNTIYF. DNA for the CDR3: TGTGCCAGTAGTACCTCCCGCGGACAAATATGGAACACCATATATTTT.

The V call is TRBV7-2, the J call TRBJ2-1; 8 bases align to TRBD2. The CDR3 runs to 13 residues. V trimming: 6 bases; J trimming: 5 bases; junction bases outside the gene matches: 3. CDR1 is SGHTA and CDR2 is FQGNSA in the germline V gene. CDR3 nucleotides: TGTGCCAGCAGAAAGCGGGAGAACAATGAGCAGTTCTTC. Residues: CASRKRENNEQFF.

The table lists this clone with a few counts. The identical CDR3 is also encoded by other nucleotide sequences in the sample. The chain couples TRBV3-1 (or the pseudogene TRBV3-2) to TRBJ1-1; no clear D gene. The CDR3 spans 13 residues. CDR1 LGHDT and CDR2 YNNKEL come from the germline V gene (reference sequence). Trimming stripped 1 base from V and 8 bases from J, with 11 bases between. CDR3 protein: CASSQALGTEAFF. Written as DNA, the CDR3 is TGTGCCAGCAGCCAAGCCTTGGGCACGGAAGCTTTCTTT.

The chain links TRBV12-2 to TRBJ2-7; TRBD1 is the table's D call, not checked against the DNA. TRBV12-2 is deemed a pseudogene. This CDR3 comprises 16 residues. The CDR3 DNA follows: TGTGCAAGTCGCTTAGTTCCGGGACAGGGGAGCTACGAGCAGTACGTC. Protein: CASRLVPGQGSYEQYV.

This chain joins TRBV6-6 and TRBJ2-7; D call uncertain. The germline gives CDR1 MNHNY, CDR2 SVGAGI (reference sequence). There are 14 residues in the CDR3. The V end was cut by 4 bases, the J end by 0 bases, with 10 bases between. CDR3 amino acids: CASSWAGISYEQYF. CDR3 in DNA: TGTGCCAGCAGTTGGGCCGGAATCTCCTACGAGCAGTACTTC.

The chain is built from TRBV27 and TRBJ2-2; a weak D match, TRBD2 (5 bases). There are 14 residues in the CDR3. V gave up 1 base and J gave up 8 bases, with 11 bases separating them. Germline V gene lookup returns CDR1 MNHEY and CDR2 SMNVEV (reference sequence). CDR3 in DNA: TGTGCCAGCAGTTTATTGGAGGTTACAGGGGAGCTGTTTTTT. Protein: CASSLLEVTGELFF.

V usage is TRBV5-1 and J usage is TRBJ2-5; TRBD2 matches at 8 bases. This CDR3 comprises 15 residues. J lost 4 bases, V lost 4 bases, and 9 bases had no gene match. Germline CDR1 is SGHRS and CDR2 is YFSETQ. The CDR3 loop reads CASSPLAGLGETQYF. DNA for the CDR3: TGCGCCAGCAGCCCATTAGCGGGATTAGGAGAGACCCAGTACTTC. The variable domain in full, with the rest retrieved from reference TRBV5-1 and TRBJ2-5, is KAGVTQTPRYLIKTRGQQVTLSCSPISGHRSVSWYQQTPGQGLQFLFEYFSETQRNKGNFPGRFSGRQFSNSRSEMNVSTLELGDSALYLCASSPLAGLGETQYFGPGTRLLVL.

Only one count was recorded for this clone. V and J are TRBV18 and TRBJ2-7, with TRBD2 matching over 9 bases. There are 16 residues in the CDR3. Germline CDR1 reads KGHSH; CDR2 reads LQKENI. The V segment lost 1 base and the J segment 0 bases; nucleotides outside the gene matches: 4. The CDR3 reads CASSPLPSGTSYEQYF. In nucleotides, the CDR3 is TGTGCCAGCTCACCACTACCTAGCGGGACCTCCTACGAGCAGTACTTC. Together with reference TRBV18 and TRBJ2-7, the CDR3 gives the full variable domain: NAGVMQNPRHLVRRRGQEARLRCSPMKGHSHVYWYRQLPEEGLKFMVYLQKENIIDESGMPKERFSAEFPKEGPSILRIQQVVRGDSAAYFCASSPLPSGTSYEQYFGPGTRLTVT.

The chain recombines TRBV9 with TRBJ2-2; D might be TRBD2 (5 bases). The CDR3 is 17 residues long. Per germline, CDR1 SGDLS and CDR2 YYNGEE. The V gene lost 0 bases and the J gene lost 7 bases, with 19 bases spanning the gap. CDR3 protein: CASSVVASPKGGGELFF. The CDR3 DNA is TGTGCCAGCAGCGTAGTAGCGAGTCCTAAGGGTGGCGGGGAGCTGTTTTTT.

The V call is TRBV6-2 or TRBV6-3, the J call TRBJ2-4; D not certain. The CDR3 is 15 amino acids. Germline V gene sequence: CDR1 MNHEY, CDR2 SVGEGT. Deletions cut 3 bases from V and 0 bases from J, with 9 bases between. The DNA for the CDR3 is TGTGCCAGCAGTTATGGTACGGTAGCCAAAAACATTCAGTACTTC. It yields the protein CASSYGTVAKNIQYF.

The chain is built from TRBV7-3 and TRBJ1-2; TRBD1 aligns across 8 bases. The V and J ends lost 4 bases and 7 bases, in that order; junction bases with no gene match: 5. CDR3 length: 13 amino acids. Germline V CDR1 and CDR2: SGHTA, FQGTGA. CDR3 bases: TGTGCCAGCAGCTCCGGAGACAGGGGTGGCTACACCTTC. Its protein product is CASSSGDRGGYTF.

The CDR3, as DNA: TGTGCCAGCAGCTTGGAAGGCGGGAGGCGAACCCAGTACTTC. Amino acids: CASSLEGGRRTQYF. J is TRBJ2-5 and V is TRBV5-4, with 8 bases aligning to TRBD2. This CDR3 has 14 amino acids. V dropped 0 bases and J dropped 8; count of bases not matched to a gene: 6. Germline V gene lookup returns CDR1 SGHNT and CDR2 YYREEE (reference sequence).

The chain couples TRBV28 to TRBJ2-7; 7 positions match TRBD1. V shed 6 bases, J shed 6 bases, and the junction held 11 bases outside the gene matches. The CDR3 consists of 14 residues. From germline, CDR1 is MDHEN and CDR2 SYDVKM. CDR3 loop: CASSLTGFLGEQYV. As DNA, the CDR3 is TGTGCCAGCAGCCTGACAGGGTTCCTCGGCGAGCAGTACGTC.

J is TRBJ2-5 and V is TRBV28; no reliable D call. V was clipped by 6 bases and J by 6 bases, with 17 bases between them. CDR3 length equals 14 residues. Germline loops: CDR1 MDHEN, CDR2 SYDVKM. CDR3 nucleotide sequence: TGTGCCAGCAGCGCCCCGGCCGCGGTGAAGACCCAGTACTTC. Its translation: CASSAPAAVKTQYF.

The V call is TRBV27, the J call TRBJ2-7, with 9 bases lining up with TRBD2. Germline V gene data show CDR1 as MNHEY and CDR2 as SMNVEV (reference sequence). The CDR3 is 15 amino acids. V lost 6 bases to trimming and J lost 3 bases; unmatched junction nucleotides: 9. The chain's CDR3 is CASRETSGYLYEQYF. CDR3 sequence (DNA): TGTGCCAGCAGGGAGACTAGCGGTTACCTCTACGAGCAGTACTTC.

J is TRBJ2-2 and V is TRBV19; 11 bases map to TRBD2. The germline V gene encodes CDR1 LNHDA and CDR2 SQIVND (reference sequence). The CDR3 is made up of 16 amino acids. V was clipped by 11 bases and J by 8 bases; unmatched bases: 16. DNA of the CDR3: TGTGCCCCCGGAGGGGTTGAACTAGCGGGAGTAGGGGAGCTGTTTTTT. Protein: CAPGGVELAGVGELFF.

The chain is built from TRBV10-1 and TRBJ2-5; weak D call: TRBD1 (6 bases). The germline V gene encodes CDR1 WNHNN and CDR2 SYGVQD (reference sequence). Trimming left V 0 bases short and J 2 bases short, with 10 bases between. CDR3 length equals 15 residues. The CDR3 DNA is TGCGCCAGCAGTGAGTCGGGGGACACACAAGAGACCCAGTACTTC. Protein product: CASSESGDTQETQYF.

This chain connects TRBV11-2 to TRBJ2-5; 7 bases are shared with TRBD2. The CDR3 runs 13 residues. Germline V gene data show CDR1 as SGHAT and CDR2 as FQNNGV. The junction had 7 bases not matched to a gene; V was cut back by 3 bases and J by 9 bases. CDR3 DNA sequence: TGTGCCAGCAGCTTGGGCTGGGCGGGGGCCCAGTACTTC. Encoded protein: CASSLGWAGAQYF.

The chain recombines TRBV7-8 with TRBJ2-3, with 15 nucleotides matching TRBD2. There are 19 residues in the CDR3. The germline V gene encodes CDR1 SGHVS and CDR2 FQNEAQ. V lost 3 bases and J lost 0; bases outside the gene matches: 7. CDR3: CASSFPGLAGGTSTDTQYF. The DNA of the CDR3 is TGTGCCAGCAGCTTCCCGGGACTAGCGGGGGGAACTAGCACAGATACGCAGTATTTT.

The chain has TRBV5-8 and TRBJ2-3; 14 bases match TRBD2. The germline CDR1 and CDR2 sequences are SGHTS and YDEGEE. The CDR3 sequence is 17 residues long. The V gene end was trimmed by 3 bases and the J gene end by 3 bases; junction bases not matched to a gene: 6. DNA of the CDR3: TGTGCCAGCAGCTCCGGGACTAGCGGGAGTGTGACAGATACGCAGTATTTT. Translation gives CASSSGTSGSVTDTQYF. Combining the CDR3 with reference TRBV5-8 and TRBJ2-3 gives the whole variable domain EAGVTQSPTHLIKTRGQQATLRCSPISGHTSVYWYQQALGLGLQFLLWYDEGEERNRGNFPPRFSGRQFPNYSSELNVNALELEDSALYLCASSSGTSGSVTDTQYFGPGTRLTVL.

This chain links TRBV9 with TRBJ1-4; maybe TRBD1 (5 bases). Germline V gene lookup returns CDR1 SGDLS and CDR2 YYNGEE. The CDR3 has 15 amino acids. Trimming took 4 bases from V and 7 from J, leaving 17 bases between them. The CDR3 protein is CASSPRDYPGEKLFF. The DNA for the CDR3 is TGTGCCAGCAGCCCCCGGGACTACCCCGGTGAAAAACTGTTTTTT.

This chain joins TRBV28 and TRBJ2-1, with 12 positions matching TRBD2. The CDR3 consists of 18 residues. Germline values: CDR1 MDHEN, CDR2 SYDVKM. J was trimmed by 2 bases and V by 5 bases; bases with no gene match: 10. This CDR3 reads CASSPGLAGIRAYNEQFF. CDR3 bases: TGTGCCAGCAGTCCAGGACTAGCGGGAATTAGGGCCTACAATGAGCAGTTCTTC.

The rearrangement links TRBV27 to TRBJ2-3, with TRBD2 matching 11 bases. V trimming: 7 bases; J trimming: 6 bases; junction bases outside the gene matches: 9. This CDR3 comprises 15 residues. Germline V CDR1 and CDR2: MNHEY, SMNVEV (reference sequence). The CDR3 reads CASKRLAGGIDTQYF. For the CDR3, the DNA is TGTGCCAGCAAGAGGCTAGCGGGAGGAATTGATACGCAGTATTTT.

This chain uses TRBV7-6 with TRBJ1-4, with TRBD1 matching 7 bases. CDR1 is SGHVS and CDR2 is FNYEAQ in the germline V gene. V gave up 2 bases and J gave up 3 bases; unmatched junction bases: 3. The CDR3 sequence is 15 residues long. CDR3 nucleotide sequence: TGTGCCAGCAGCTTAAACAGGGGCCCTAATGAAAAACTGTTTTTT. It yields the protein CASSLNRGPNEKLFF.

The V gene is TRBV10-3, the J gene TRBJ2-3; 7 bases are a match to TRBD1. Trimming cost V 2 bases and J 0 bases; bases outside gene matches: 8. Germline V gives CDR1 ENHRY, CDR2 SYGVKD. The CDR3 has 17 amino acids. CDR3 residues: CAISEAQGTVSTDTQYF. The DNA for the CDR3 is TGTGCCATCAGTGAGGCTCAGGGGACAGTAAGCACAGATACGCAGTATTTT.